This T cell receptor beta chain was recovered during a study of STAT5B mutations in CD4+ large granular lymphocyte leukemia. Study conclusions and caveats: TRBV06-family usage was enriched in top patient clones (8/27) versus controls (2/35).

V was shortened by 4 bases and J by 6 bases, with 13 bases between the two germline ends. This CDR3 region has 13 residues. The germline gives CDR1 SGHRS, CDR2 YFSETQ. About this clone itself: Its antigen is unknown.

Original processing notes: The detection floor for productive clonotype frequency was 2.59 x 10-5. Repertoires were generated with immunoSEQ multiplex PCR, while TCRdb's copy carries only in-frame clones and drops some. That table supplies the V and J calls and clone size; D and trimming were determined from the DNA. The sample consists of about 5,000 clones, about three quarters of them appearing once. This chain joins TRBV5-1 and TRBJ1-2, with no clear D. This TCR derives from a man older than 75 with CD4+ T-cell large granular lymphocyte leukemia. Material: PBMCs. For the CDR3, the DNA is TGCGCCAGCAGCCCCTTTCCAGGTGATGGCTACACCTTC. Translating it yields CASSPFPGDGYTF.